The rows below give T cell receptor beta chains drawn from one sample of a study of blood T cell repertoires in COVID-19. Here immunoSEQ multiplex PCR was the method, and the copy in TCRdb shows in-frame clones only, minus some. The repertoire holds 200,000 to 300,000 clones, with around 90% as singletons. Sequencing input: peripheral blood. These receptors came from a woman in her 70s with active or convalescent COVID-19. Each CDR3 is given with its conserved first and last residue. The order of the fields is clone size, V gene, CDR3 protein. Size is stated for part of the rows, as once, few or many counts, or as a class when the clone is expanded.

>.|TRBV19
CASSIERTAYYGYTF
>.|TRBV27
CASSLFGQGFSDTQYF
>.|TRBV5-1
CASSLGGSGGNTIYF
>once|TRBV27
CASSQREGLIGPQHF
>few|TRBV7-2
CASSLAGGPWETQYF
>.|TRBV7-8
CASSGDRTNTEAFF
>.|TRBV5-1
CASSRKGGVEETQYF
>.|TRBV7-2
CASSFHRQGNGYTF
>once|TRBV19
CASSINQGSEKLFF
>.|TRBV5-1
CASSPGQSVDADTQYF
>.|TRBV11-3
CASSGWRTGTQYF
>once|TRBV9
CASSVTGLNTEAFF
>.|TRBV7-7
CASSFLPDTGELFF
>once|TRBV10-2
CASVGLISNDFPYEQYF
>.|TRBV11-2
CASSLDAGATDTQYF
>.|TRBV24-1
CATSDLGDSTDTQYF
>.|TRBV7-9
CASSTWDRIDGNTIYF
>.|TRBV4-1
CASSRRQGDGYTF
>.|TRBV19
CASSITGQGMGYF
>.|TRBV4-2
CASSQEQGGQSYEQYF
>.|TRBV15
CATSGSRDSYNEQFF
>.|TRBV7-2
CASSFMGTASGNTIYF
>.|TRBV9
CASSVSGEGVAFF
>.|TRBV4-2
CASSPGQLNTEAFF
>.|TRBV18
CASSPQVDTEAFF